A single sample is the source of the 23 T cell receptor beta chains below, sequenced in a study of T cell responses to AZD1222 COVID-19 vaccine. Using immunoSEQ multiplex PCR, the repertoire was profiled, and TCRdb retains in-frame clones only, with some absent. The repertoire holds 150,000 to 250,000 clones, with roughly 92% as singletons. The sample consisted of peripheral blood, taken 28 days after the second AZD1222 dose. The receptor set was obtained from an adult who received the AZD1222 COVID-19 vaccine.

The chain joins TRBV7-9 to TRBJ2-7; D possibly uses TRBD1 or TRBD2 (6 bases each). The germline V gene has CDR1 SEHNR and CDR2 FQNEAQ (reference sequence). Trimming removed 5 bases at V and 9 bases at J, with 14 bases between. The CDR3 runs 12 residues. CDR3 nucleotide sequence: TGTGCCAGCAGCCTCCGGGGGCAAGGGCAGTACTTC. Its translation: CASSLRGQGQYF.

The chain employs TRBV28 and TRBJ1-5; D call uncertain. The CDR3 spans 14 residues. The germline gives CDR1 MDHEN, CDR2 SYDVKM. The ends were cut back, 3 bases at V and 11 bases at J, with 17 bases in the middle. The CDR3 coding sequence is TGTGCCAGCAGTTTGAGTCCGGGCCTGTTGGCCCAGCATTTT. This translates into CASSLSPGLLAQHF.

V and J are TRBV5-1 and TRBJ1-2, with D maybe TRBD1 (5 bases). The V end was cut by 7 bases, the J end by 2 bases, with 15 bases between. Germline V gene sequence: CDR1 SGHRS, CDR2 YFSETQ. CDR3 length: 14 residues. CDR3 nucleotides: TGCGCCAGCGCTAGTCAGGGACCCAACTATGGCTACACCTTC. As protein: CASASQGPNYGYTF.

V and J are TRBV7-9 and TRBJ2-3; 8 nucleotides agree with TRBD2. Germline V gene data show CDR1 as SEHNR and CDR2 as FQNEAQ (reference sequence). With V trimmed by 1 base and J by 5 bases, 5 bases remained unmatched. This CDR3 contains 15 residues. CDR3 sequence reads: CASSLVAGGVDTQYF. CDR3 in DNA: TGTGCCAGCAGCTTAGTGGCGGGAGGAGTAGATACGCAGTATTTT.

The chain couples TRBV6-5 to TRBJ2-7; possible D gene TRBD1, 5 bases. There are 13 residues in the CDR3. Germline CDR1 MNHEY, CDR2 SVGAGI. Trimming shortened V by 8 bases and J by 2 bases, and 13 bases separated the two germline ends. In nucleotides, the CDR3 is TGTGCCAGCGGCTTAGGGGCGGCCTACGAGCAGTACTTC. It encodes CASGLGAAYEQYF.

The rearrangement uses TRBV27 and TRBJ1-4; no firm D call. This CDR3 has 15 residues. V lost 0 bases and J 4 bases, leaving 9 bases between the germline ends. The germline CDR1 and CDR2 sequences are MNHEY and SMNVEV (reference sequence). The CDR3 is CASSLSGSLNEKLFF. In DNA form, the CDR3 reads TGTGCCAGCAGTTTATCGGGTAGCCTTAATGAAAAACTGTTTTTT.

This chain uses TRBV30 with TRBJ2-5; 7 bases line up with TRBD2. This CDR3 is 15 amino acids long. V shed 1 base, J shed 2 bases, and the junction held 7 bases outside the gene matches. Germline CDR1 reads GTSNPN; CDR2 reads SVGIG (reference sequence). The CDR3 nucleotides are TGTGCCTGGAGTGCACTAGCGCCACAACAAGAGACCCAGTACTTC. It codes for CAWSALAPQQETQYF. Variable domain in full (rest from reference TRBV30 and TRBJ2-5): SQTIHQWPATLVQPVGSPLSLECTVEGTSNPNLYWYRQAAGRGLQLLFYSVGIGQISSEVPQNLSASRPQDRQFILSSKKLLLSDSGFYLCAWSALAPQQETQYFGPGTRLLVL.

The rearrangement joins TRBV7-2 to TRBJ2-3; D not resolved. The germline V gene encodes CDR1 SGHTA and CDR2 FQGNSA. V was trimmed by 2 bases and J by 2 bases, leaving 14 bases between them. This CDR3 has 16 amino acids. The CDR3 nucleotides read TGTGCCAGCAGCTTACTTAAAGGACGGGTCACAGATACGCAGTATTTT. Translation: CASSLLKGRVTDTQYF.

V usage is TRBV28 and J usage is TRBJ1-1; 9 bases align to TRBD1. Trimming took 3 bases from V and 2 from J; bases not matched to a gene: 7. CDR3 size: 16 residues. CDR1 MDHEN and CDR2 SYDVKM come from the germline V gene. The CDR3 protein is CASSFYPTGGNTEAFF. Here the CDR3 DNA reads TGTGCCAGCAGTTTTTACCCTACAGGGGGCAACACTGAAGCTTTCTTT.

The rearrangement joins TRBV7-9 to TRBJ1-1; 7 nucleotides agree with TRBD1. Germline V gives CDR1 SEHNR, CDR2 FQNEAQ (reference sequence). V shed 5 bases, J shed 0 bases, and the junction held 6 bases outside the gene matches. The CDR3 spans 15 residues. CDR3 sequence (DNA): TGTGCCAGCAGCGCTTGGGACAGCATGAACACTGAAGCTTTCTTT. It yields the protein CASSAWDSMNTEAFF.

J is TRBJ2-5 and V is TRBV6-2 or TRBV6-3, with 12 bases lining up with TRBD2. V gave up 2 bases and J gave up 5 bases; unmatched junction bases: 9. The length of the CDR3 is 17 residues. Germline V gives CDR1 MNHEY, CDR2 SVGEGT. DNA for the CDR3: TGTGCCAGCAGTTACCGGACTAGCGGGACCCTAGCCGAGACCCAGTACTTC. It is translated as CASSYRTSGTLAETQYF.

The chain links TRBV28 to TRBJ2-1, with 9 bases matching TRBD2. V lost 7 bases and J lost 4; bases outside the gene matches: 8. Germline V gives CDR1 MDHEN, CDR2 SYDVKM. CDR3 length: 15 amino acids. This chain's CDR3 is CASTSLAGSYNEQFF. The CDR3 DNA follows: TGTGCCAGCACTTCCCTAGCGGGATCATACAATGAGCAGTTCTTC.

The chain has TRBV28 and TRBJ2-3, with TRBD2 identical over 8 bases. V was pared by 2 bases and J by 1 base, with 17 bases of the junction left unmatched. This CDR3 comprises 20 residues. The germline gives CDR1 MDHEN, CDR2 SYDVKM. The CDR3 here is CASSLPSVTSGASGTDTQYF. CDR3 in DNA: TGTGCCAGCAGTTTACCCTCTGTCACTAGCGGAGCTAGCGGCACAGATACGCAGTATTTT. Together with reference TRBV28 and TRBJ2-3, the CDR3 gives the full variable domain: DVKVTQSSRYLVKRTGEKVFLECVQDMDHENMFWYRQDPGLGLRLIYFSYDVKMKEKGDIPEGYSVSREKKERFSLILESASTNQTSMYLCASSLPSVTSGASGTDTQYFGPGTRLTVL.

This chain connects TRBV2 to TRBJ1-3, with 12 bases that match TRBD1. V lost 4 bases to trimming and J lost 1 base; unmatched junction nucleotides: 8. The CDR3 extends over 18 amino acids. Germline CDR1 is SNHLY and CDR2 is FYNNEI. The chain's CDR3 is CASSGDRGRVISGNTIYF. The CDR3 DNA reads as TGTGCCAGCAGTGGGGACAGGGGGCGAGTAATATCTGGAAACACCATATATTTT.

V and J are TRBV7-2 and TRBJ2-1; the match to TRBD2 covers 8 bases. Germline values: CDR1 SGHTA, CDR2 FQGNSA. The CDR3 spans 14 residues. V lost 5 bases and J lost 6; bases outside the gene matches: 6. CDR3 DNA sequence: TGTGCCAGCAGCCCCTACGGGACTAGCAATGAGCAGTTCTTC. Translation: CASSPYGTSNEQFF.

In this sample, this clone turned up once. The V call is TRBV3-1 (or the pseudogene TRBV3-2), the J call TRBJ2-4; D gene ambiguous. V lost 2 bases and J lost 13, with 12 bases in between. Per germline, CDR1 LGHDT and CDR2 YNNKEL (reference sequence). This CDR3 comprises 12 residues. The DNA of the CDR3 is TGTGCCAGCAGCCAAAATAGGGTTATCCAGTACTTC. Protein sequence: CASSQNRVIQYF.

The chain uses TRBV30 and TRBJ1-1; the D is unclear. The CDR3 totals 13 residues. CDR1 is GTSNPN and CDR2 is SVGIG in the germline V gene (reference sequence). The germline V and J ends were trimmed by 0 bases and 4 bases, with 9 bases remaining between them. CDR3 residues: CAWSVRGFTEAFF. Here the CDR3 DNA reads TGTGCCTGGAGTGTACGAGGGTTCACTGAAGCTTTCTTT. Drawing the rest from reference TRBV30 and TRBJ1-1, the complete variable domain is SQTIHQWPATLVQPVGSPLSLECTVEGTSNPNLYWYRQAAGRGLQLLFYSVGIGQISSEVPQNLSASRPQDRQFILSSKKLLLSDSGFYLCAWSVRGFTEAFFGQGTRLTVV.

The chain uses TRBV7-9 and TRBJ2-1; TRBD1 is a possible D gene (5 bases). V dropped 3 bases and J dropped 2 bases, with 14 bases sitting between them. Germline V gene data show CDR1 as SEHNR and CDR2 as FQNEAQ (reference sequence). This CDR3 is 16 amino acids long. CDR3 DNA sequence: TGTGCCAGCAGCTTTGACGGCGGCAGGGCCTACAATGAGCAGTTCTTC. Translated, it gives CASSFDGGRAYNEQFF.

The genes are TRBV28 and TRBJ2-7, with TRBD1 as a possible D gene (6 bases). The V gene's germline CDR1 is MDHEN and CDR2 SYDVKM. Between the trimmed V and J ends, which lost 4 bases and 6 bases, there was a span of 10 bases. The CDR3 is made up of 12 amino acids. The CDR3 spells CASSSGVGEQYF. As DNA, the CDR3 is TGTGCCAGCAGTTCAGGGGTAGGCGAGCAGTACTTC.

This rearrangement joins TRBV5-1 to TRBJ2-1; TRBD2 aligns across 13 bases. In germline, CDR1 is SGHRS, CDR2 YFSETQ. The CDR3 totals 14 residues. V dropped 4 bases and J dropped 15; count of bases not matched to a gene: 10. DNA of the CDR3: TGCGCCAGCAGCCCCGGGACTAGCGGGGTGGTCGGGTTCTTC. As protein: CASSPGTSGVVGFF.

V usage is TRBV7-2 and J usage is TRBJ1-4, with D hard to call. The CDR3 extends over 12 amino acids. Germline V gene sequence: CDR1 SGHTA, CDR2 FQGNSA. Between the trimmed V and J ends, which lost 3 bases and 8 bases, there was a span of 7 bases. The CDR3 protein is CASSLGGEKLFF. As DNA, the CDR3 is TGTGCCAGCAGCTTGGGAGGGGAAAAACTGTTTTTT. Combining the CDR3 with reference TRBV7-2 and TRBJ1-4 gives the whole variable domain GAGVSQSPSNKVTEKGKDVELRCDPISGHTALYWYRQSLGQGLEFLIYFQGNSAPDKSGLPSDRFSAERTGGSVSTLTIQRTQQEDSAVYLCASSLGGEKLFFGSGTQLSVL.

This clone has a handful of counts. V usage is TRBV13 and J usage is TRBJ1-2; D remains unclear. CDR1 is PRHDT and CDR2 is FYEKMQ in the germline V gene (reference sequence). Between the trimmed V and J ends, which lost 5 bases and 4 bases, there was a span of 5 bases. This CDR3 has 11 amino acids. CDR3 in DNA: TGTGCCAGCAGCCGGAGCTATGGCTACACCTTC. Amino acids: CASSRSYGYTF.

The CDR3 here is CASSAQPTRGTPLHF. CDR3 coding DNA: TGTGCCAGCAGCGCTCAGCCTACCCGTGGGACACCCCTCCACTTT. The V and J genes are TRBV28 and TRBJ1-6; D not resolved. Germline-derived CDR1 and CDR2 are MDHEN and SYDVKM. The V and J ends lost 6 bases and 11 bases respectively, with 20 bases between them. This CDR3 is 15 amino acids long.